The following is a T cell receptor (beta chain) sequence with its context. A read error may produce the germline difference seen at one junction end. TCRdb analysed the reads with MiXCR anew, one entry per CDR3 protein. In the table there are 1,700 or so distinct CDR3 sequences, 7% to 10% of which are singletons. The CDR3 runs 16 residues. CDR1 KGHSH and CDR2 LQKENI come from the germline V gene. Input material: CD4+ T cells from peripheral blood. The origin of this receptor is a human donor with rheumatoid arthritis. The J gene is TRBJ1-4, the V gene TRBV18, with D possibly matching TRBD1 (6 bases). The CDR3 protein is CAGSPLPGGIDEKLFF. As DNA, the CDR3 is TGTGCCGGCTCACCACTCCCCGGGGGCATAGACGAAAAACTGTTTTTT.